The clone carrying this TCR beta chain was found a few times. These data originate in a study of T cell changes during pregnancy in multiple sclerosis. The germline V gene has CDR1 SGHAT and CDR2 FQDESV (reference sequence). V lost 2 bases, J lost 3 bases, and 7 bases lay in between. The CDR3 totals 13 residues. Sequenced by immunoSEQ multiplex PCR; TCRdb stores in-frame clones only, minus some. Here the sample spans under 80,000 clones, nearly 90% being singletons. The sample was peripheral blood, taken in the first trimester of pregnancy. The chain combines TRBV11-1 with TRBJ2-5; D is unresolved. The TCR originated in a female donor with multiple sclerosis, enrolled in a pregnancy study. The CDR3 sequence is CASSLSREETQYF. CDR3 nucleotides: TGTGCCAGCAGCTTATCCCGGGAAGAGACCCAGTACTTC. Full variable domain (remainder filled in from reference TRBV11-1 and TRBJ2-5): EAEVAQSPRYKITEKSQAVAFWCDPISGHATLYWYRQILGQGPELLVQFQDESVVDDSQLPKDRFSAERLKGVDSTLKIQPAELGDSAMYLCASSLSREETQYFGPGTRLLVL.